This TCR beta chain was identified in a study of cytomegalovirus exposure and HLA in healthy donors. Whole-study findings and limits: Certain sequence variants were highly shared and formed a cluster, and this cluster was likely a sequencing artifact. A few V segments could not be told apart, such as TRBV6-2 and TRBV6-3, and were left out.

Note on this clone: The antigen remains undetermined.

13 Jbeta primers and 60 Vbeta primers were used for the PCR. TCRdb keeps only in-frame clones here, not all; method: immunoSEQ multiplex PCR. The sample consists of about 300,000 clones, 80% to 90% of them appearing once. V lost 7 bases, J lost 3 bases, and 12 bases lay in between. Germline V gives CDR1 MNHEY, CDR2 SVGAGI. This CDR3 is built from 14 residues. Sequencing used PBMCs. The rearrangement joins TRBV6-5 to TRBJ1-4; D unclear. This TCR was sampled from a man aged 35 to 55 in good health and CMV-seropositive. The CDR3 region has the DNA TGTGCCAGCACCTTAGAGTCGGCTAATGAAAAACTGTTTTTT. This codes for CASTLESANEKLFF.